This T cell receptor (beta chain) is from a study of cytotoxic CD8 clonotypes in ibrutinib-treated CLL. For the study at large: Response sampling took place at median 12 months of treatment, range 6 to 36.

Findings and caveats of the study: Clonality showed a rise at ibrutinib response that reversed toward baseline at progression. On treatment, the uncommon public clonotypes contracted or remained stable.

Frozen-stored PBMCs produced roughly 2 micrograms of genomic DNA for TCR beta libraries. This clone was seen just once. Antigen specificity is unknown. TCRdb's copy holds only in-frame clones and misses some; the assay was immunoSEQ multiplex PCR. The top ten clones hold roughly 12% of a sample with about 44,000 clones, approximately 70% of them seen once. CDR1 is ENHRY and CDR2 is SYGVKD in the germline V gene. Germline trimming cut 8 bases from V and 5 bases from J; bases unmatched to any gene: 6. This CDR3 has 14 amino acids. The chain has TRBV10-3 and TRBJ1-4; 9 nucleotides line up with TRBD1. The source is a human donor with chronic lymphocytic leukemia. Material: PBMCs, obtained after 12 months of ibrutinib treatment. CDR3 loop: CAIGRQGVNEKLFF. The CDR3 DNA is TGTGCCATCGGGAGACAGGGGGTAAATGAAAAACTGTTTTTT.